What follows are 11 T cell receptor beta chains derived from one specimen sequenced in a study of blood T cell repertoires in COVID-19 (dated by TCRdb to 2018 to 2020). The library was made by the immunoSEQ multiplex PCR assay. The source is immuneACCESS, and TCRdb retained only in-frame sequences with V and J called. Part of the clones is not carried over; for the studies checked, unresolved V genes explain less than half of this, and the remainder is unexplained. The sample contains tens of thousands of clones, approximately 85% of them found a single time. 9.5% to 15% of the sample comes from the top ten. The material sequenced was peripheral blood. All receptors come from a human donor in a cohort sampled during active COVID-19.

The CDR3 loop reads CASSLQGFSYEQYF. The DNA for the CDR3 is TGCGCCAGCAGCTTACAGGGGTTCTCCTACGAGCAGTACTTC. The chain has TRBV5-1 and TRBJ2-7, with 7 bases lining up with TRBD1. The length of the CDR3 is 14 residues. Germline V CDR1 and CDR2: SGHRS, YFSETQ. Trimming at V came to 2 bases and at J to 0 bases, leaving 2 bases not matched to a gene.

The rearrangement links TRBV19 to TRBJ1-1; no definite D call. Germline CDR1 and CDR2: LNHDA and SQIVND (reference sequence). The CDR3 spans 15 residues. Trimming cost V 5 bases and J 0 bases, with 13 bases left between them. The CDR3 sequence: CASSSGERMNTEAFF. DNA for the CDR3: TGTGCCAGTAGTTCGGGTGAAAGGATGAACACTGAAGCTTTCTTT.

The chain uses TRBV5-8 and TRBJ1-2; the D gene is possibly TRBD1 (5 bases). V lost 0 bases and J 2 bases, leaving 11 bases between the germline ends. CDR1 is SGHTS, CDR2 YDEGEE, per germline. The CDR3 covers 15 residues. This CDR3 is CASSLEGQGNYGYTF. For the CDR3, the DNA is TGTGCCAGCAGCTTGGAGGGGCAGGGAAACTATGGCTACACCTTC.

This chain connects TRBV19 to TRBJ1-5, with 7 positions matching TRBD1. J gave up 1 base and V 6 bases, and 6 bases lay outside the gene matches. The CDR3 extends over 15 amino acids. Germline values: CDR1 LNHDA, CDR2 SQIVND (reference sequence). The CDR3, as DNA: TGTGCCAGTAGAACTCACAGGGGAAGCAATCAGCCCCAGCATTTT. Protein: CASRTHRGSNQPQHF.

This chain connects TRBV7-8 to TRBJ1-1; 9 bases agree with TRBD1. The CDR3 has 12 residues. V lost 5 bases and J lost 10; bases outside the gene matches: 5. The germline V gene encodes CDR1 SGHVS and CDR2 FQNEAQ. CDR3 nucleotides: TGTGCCAGCAGCCTCGGGACAGGGCTAGCTTTCTTT. Amino acids: CASSLGTGLAFF.

This chain connects TRBV7-2 to TRBJ2-1; 7 bases align to TRBD2. The CDR3 covers 16 residues. V dropped 2 bases and J dropped 0; count of bases not matched to a gene: 4. CDR1 SGHTA and CDR2 FQGNSA come from the germline V gene. CDR3 sequence: CASSLRAGSSYNEQFF. DNA for the CDR3: TGTGCCAGCAGCTTACGAGCGGGGAGCTCCTACAATGAGCAGTTCTTC.

The chain combines TRBV5-6 with TRBJ1-3; D is perhaps TRBD1 (5 bases). There are 14 residues in the CDR3. Between the trimmed V and J ends, which lost 2 bases and 4 bases, there was a span of 10 bases. The germline gives CDR1 SGHDT, CDR2 YYEEEE. CDR3 protein: CASSLRGDGNTIYF. CDR3 nucleotides: TGTGCCAGCAGCTTACGGGGGGACGGAAACACCATATATTTT. Looking up the rest from reference TRBV5-6 and TRBJ1-3 gives the full variable domain: DAGVTQSPTHLIKTRGQQVTLRCSPKSGHDTVSWYQQALGQGPQFIFQYYEEEERQRGNFPDRFSGHQFPNYSSELNVNALLLGDSALYLCASSLRGDGNTIYFGEGSWLTVV.

This chain uses TRBV29-1 with TRBJ1-5; 8 nucleotides agree with TRBD1. With V trimmed by 5 bases and J by 3 bases, 3 bases remained unmatched. Germline V gene lookup returns CDR1 SQVTM and CDR2 ANQGSEA. The CDR3 covers 13 residues. The CDR3 loop is CSVSTGVNQPQHF. CDR3 sequence (DNA): TGCAGCGTTTCGACAGGGGTCAATCAGCCCCAGCATTTT. Combining the CDR3 with reference TRBV29-1 and TRBJ1-5 gives the whole variable domain SAVISQKPSRDICQRGTSLTIQCQVDSQVTMMFWYRQQPGQSLTLIATANQGSEATYESGFVIDKFPISRPNLTFSTLTVSNMSPEDSSIYLCSVSTGVNQPQHFGDGTRLSIL.

This clone has a handful of counts. V usage is TRBV4-1 and J usage is TRBJ2-3; D is undetermined. Germline V gene lookup returns CDR1 MGHRA and CDR2 YSYEKL. The V end lost 4 bases, the J end lost 0 bases, and 14 bases lay between the germline ends. CDR3 length: 16 residues. The CDR3 loop is CASSLRGGTSTDTQYF. DNA of the CDR3: TGCGCCAGCAGCCTCCGTGGCGGTACTAGCACAGATACGCAGTATTTT.

This chain links TRBV12-3 or TRBV12-4 with TRBJ1-2; weak D call: TRBD1 (5 bases). Between the trimmed V and J ends, which lost 6 bases and 8 bases, there was a span of 13 bases. The CDR3 contains 12 residues. CDR3 amino acids: CASSKRGGGYTF. CDR3 sequence (DNA): TGTGCCAGCAGCAAAAGGGGAGGGGGCTACACCTTC.

There are many counts of this clone. The chain uses TRBV5-8 and TRBJ1-1; no definite D call. Germline V gene lookup returns CDR1 SGHTS and CDR2 YDEGEE. The CDR3 runs to 13 residues. V shed 0 bases and J shed 3 bases, with 6 bases lying between them. The DNA for the CDR3 is TGTGCCAGCAGCTTGGCAGACTACACTGAAGCTTTCTTT. It is translated as CASSLADYTEAFF.